What follows are 23 T cell receptor beta chains derived from one specimen sequenced in a study of shared clonotypes between healthy human individuals. Positive CCR7 selection of CD45RO-negative cells yielded the naive CD8 cells, and terminally differentiated effector memory CD45RA+ cells were excluded. Profiling relied on immunoSEQ multiplex PCR, and the TCRdb table lists in-frame clones only, not all of them. The sample lists about 1.9 million clones; just under 95% were seen once. Specimen: naive CD8+ T cells from PBMCs. The receptors originated from a man aged 18 to 35 in good health. Some clones in this sample may be carry-over from other donors' samples.

This rearrangement joins TRBV7-9 to TRBJ2-2; the D is unclear. The CDR3 spans 15 residues. Germline V gives CDR1 SEHNR, CDR2 FQNEAQ (reference sequence). V shed 0 bases and J shed 5 bases, with 10 bases lying between them. The CDR3 protein is CASSLAVAVTGELFF. The CDR3 region has the DNA TGTGCCAGCAGCTTAGCGGTGGCCGTGACCGGGGAGCTGTTTTTT. Full variable domain (outside the CDR3, taken from reference TRBV7-9 and TRBJ2-2): DTGVSQNPRHKITKRGQNVTFRCDPISEHNRLYWYRQTLGQGPEFLTYFQNEAQLEKSRLLSDRFSAERPKGSFSTLEIQRTEQGDSAMYLCASSLAVAVTGELFFGEGSRLTVL.

This sequence joins TRBV29-1 and TRBJ2-7; D might be TRBD2 (6 bases). Germline CDR1 SQVTM, CDR2 ANQGSEA. V was cut by 7 bases and J by 4 bases, with 11 bases left in between. The CDR3 is 11 residues long. The CDR3 coding sequence is TGCAGCGGGGGAGGACCTTACGAGCAGTACTTC. Translation gives CSGGGPYEQYF.

The genes are TRBV19 and TRBJ2-7; 14 nucleotides align to TRBD2. The CDR3 sequence is 16 residues long. The germline V gene has CDR1 LNHDA and CDR2 SQIVND (reference sequence). V shed 9 bases, J shed 7 bases, and the junction held 14 bases outside the gene matches. As DNA, the CDR3 is TGTGCCAGCGAATTCGGGACTAGCGGGAGAGGAAGAGAGCAGTACTTC. Translating gives CASEFGTSGRGREQYF.

The chain combines TRBV27 with TRBJ2-6, with D perhaps TRBD2 (5 bases). CDR3 length: 16 amino acids. The V gene's germline CDR1 is MNHEY and CDR2 SMNVEV (reference sequence). V lost 2 bases, J lost 0 bases, and 8 bases lay in between. The CDR3 DNA reads TGTGCCAGCAGTTTAGCCGCGGGCTCTGGGGCCAACGTCCTGACTTTC. It yields the protein CASSLAAGSGANVLTF.

As to this clone: Within the sample, other DNA sequences also encode this same CDR3. V is TRBV9 and J is TRBJ1-3; D is perhaps TRBD1 (5 bases). V lost 0 bases, J lost 0 bases, and 7 bases lay in between. Germline V lookup: CDR1 SGDLS, CDR2 YYNGEE. The CDR3 consists of 15 residues. CDR3 sequence: CASSVGGSSGNTIYF. CDR3 in DNA: TGTGCCAGCAGCGTAGGGGGCAGCTCTGGAAACACCATATATTTT.

V usage is TRBV11-3 and J usage is TRBJ2-1; 7 bases align to TRBD1. The length of the CDR3 is 11 residues. After removal of 1 base from V and 16 bases from J, the junction contained 4 bases not matched to a gene. Looked up from germline, CDR1 is SGHNT and CDR2 is YENEEA. The CDR3 DNA is TGTGCCAGCAGCTTAGGACAGGGCCTCTTCTTC. It encodes CASSLGQGLFF.

V usage is TRBV27 and J usage is TRBJ1-5, with D tentatively TRBD1 (5 bases). Trimming stripped 7 bases from V and 1 base from J, with 11 bases between. Germline CDR1 reads MNHEY; CDR2 reads SMNVEV (reference sequence). CDR3 size: 14 residues. The CDR3 region is CASTTGGSNQPQHF. Written as DNA, the CDR3 is TGTGCCAGCACCACGGGGGGGAGCAATCAGCCCCAGCATTTT.

A word on this clone: Other DNA variants within this sample encode the same CDR3. The DNA for the CDR3 is TGTGCCAGCAGCTTCAGGGCCACTGAAGCTTTCTTT. Translation gives CASSFRATEAFF. This chain joins TRBV7-9 and TRBJ1-1; weak D call: TRBD1 (5 bases). V dropped 3 bases and J dropped 4 bases, with 6 bases sitting between them. Germline V gene sequence: CDR1 SEHNR, CDR2 FQNEAQ (reference sequence). The CDR3 totals 12 residues. The full variable domain, completed using reference TRBV7-9 and TRBJ1-1, is DTGVSQNPRHKITKRGQNVTFRCDPISEHNRLYWYRQTLGQGPEFLTYFQNEAQLEKSRLLSDRFSAERPKGSFSTLEIQRTEQGDSAMYLCASSFRATEAFFGQGTRLTVV.

V is TRBV11-2 and J is TRBJ1-2; TRBD1 matches at 8 bases. The junction had 11 bases not matched to a gene; V was cut back by 3 bases and J by 8 bases. CDR3 length: 15 residues. Germline CDR1 and CDR2: SGHAT and FQNNGV. The CDR3 protein is CASSFNRDRLRGYTF. CDR3 nucleotides: TGTGCCAGCAGCTTTAACCGGGACAGGCTTAGAGGCTACACCTTC.

The genes are TRBV28 and TRBJ1-5, with a weak D call TRBD1 (6 bases). Looked up from germline, CDR1 is MDHEN and CDR2 is SYDVKM. This CDR3 spans 15 amino acids. The ends were cut back, 1 base at V and 4 bases at J, with 11 bases in the middle. This chain's CDR3 is CASSLFRGLNQPQHF. In nucleotides, the CDR3 is TGTGCCAGCAGTTTATTTCGGGGGCTAAATCAGCCCCAGCATTTT.

The rearrangement links TRBV7-9 to TRBJ2-7; 10 bases match TRBD2. The V segment lost 0 bases and the J segment 7 bases; nucleotides outside the gene matches: 3. CDR3 length: 14 amino acids. CDR1 and CDR2 (germline): SEHNR, FQNEAQ (reference sequence). The CDR3 reads CASSLAAGGLEQYF. In DNA form, the CDR3 reads TGTGCCAGCAGCTTAGCAGCGGGAGGGTTAGAGCAGTACTTC.

The CDR3: CASSYLEGGLGYF. The CDR3 DNA sequence: TGTGCCAGCAGCTACTTAGAGGGAGGCCTCGGGTATTTT. The chain employs TRBV7-8 and TRBJ2-3; TRBD2 is a possible D gene (6 bases). CDR1 is SGHVS and CDR2 is FQNEAQ in the germline V gene. The CDR3 contains 13 residues. The V and J ends lost 4 bases and 14 bases respectively, with 19 bases between them.

With regard to this clone: In the same sample, other DNA sequences code for this CDR3. The rearrangement links TRBV30 to TRBJ2-7; TRBD1 matches at 7 bases. The germline CDR1 and CDR2 sequences are GTSNPN and SVGIG (reference sequence). J lost 6 bases, V lost 2 bases, and 1 base had no gene match. This CDR3 is 11 amino acids long. CDR3 amino acids: CAWSPGGEQYF. The CDR3 nucleotides are TGTGCCTGGAGTCCAGGGGGCGAGCAGTACTTC.

This chain uses TRBV9 with TRBJ1-1; 7 nucleotides line up with TRBD1. The CDR3 length is 15 residues. Germline assignment: CDR1 SGDLS and CDR2 YYNGEE. The J segment lost 1 base and the V segment lost 3 bases, leaving 6 bases of the junction unmatched. CDR3 sequence (DNA): TGTGCCAGCAGCGCCTTGACAGGGAGGAACACTGAAGCTTTCTTT. Translating it yields CASSALTGRNTEAFF.

The rearrangement joins TRBV4-1 to TRBJ2-1, with TRBD1 matching 9 bases. After removal of 8 bases from V and 8 bases from J, the junction contained 7 bases not matched to a gene. The CDR3 has 13 amino acids. Looked up from germline, CDR1 is MGHRA and CDR2 is YSYEKL. The CDR3 coding sequence is TGCGCCAGCGGATACGACAGGGGGTATGAGCAGTTCTTC. This sequence encodes CASGYDRGYEQFF.

The chain combines TRBV29-1 with TRBJ2-2; 7 bases align to TRBD2. CDR3 length: 17 residues. With V trimmed by 4 bases and J by 6 bases, 17 bases remained unmatched. Germline CDR1 SQVTM, CDR2 ANQGSEA. CDR3: CSVGLAADTEYPGELFF. CDR3 in DNA: TGCAGCGTTGGTCTAGCGGCAGATACCGAGTACCCCGGGGAGCTGTTTTTT.

The CDR3 protein is CASSLTGLSTDTQYF. For the CDR3, the DNA is TGTGCCAGCAGTTTGACGGGCCTCAGCACAGATACGCAGTATTTT. This rearrangement joins TRBV28 to TRBJ2-3; D unclear. This CDR3 spans 15 amino acids. Germline assignment: CDR1 MDHEN and CDR2 SYDVKM. V shed 3 bases and J shed 0 bases, with 10 bases lying between them.

As regards this clone: At one end, the junction sequence differs from germline, possibly due to a read error. The sample carries other DNA sequences with the same CDR3. The rearrangement joins TRBV27 to TRBJ2-7; D remains ambiguous. CDR1 is MNHEY and CDR2 is SMNVEV in the germline V gene (reference sequence). CDR3 length: 14 amino acids. CDR3 sequence reads: CASSLSIKAVEQYF. CDR3 nucleotide sequence: TGCGCCAGCAGTTTATCCATAAAAGCCGTCGAGCAGTACTTC.

The chain recombines TRBV5-1 with TRBJ2-7; D may be TRBD2 (5 bases). Trimming took 7 bases from V and 3 from J, leaving 23 bases between them. Germline V gene lookup returns CDR1 SGHRS and CDR2 YFSETQ. The CDR3 contains 16 residues. The CDR3 region is CASAYGGGDALYEQYF. The CDR3, as DNA: TGCGCCAGCGCCTACGGAGGCGGAGATGCCCTCTACGAGCAGTACTTC.

This clone was counted a single time. J is TRBJ2-1 and V is TRBV28; D may be TRBD2 (6 bases). The germline gives CDR1 MDHEN, CDR2 SYDVKM. CDR3 size: 16 residues. Trimming left V 3 bases short and J 0 bases short, with 12 bases between. CDR3 loop: CASSFSGVSSYNEQFF. In DNA form, the CDR3 reads TGTGCCAGCAGTTTCTCGGGGGTTAGCTCCTACAATGAGCAGTTCTTC.

V gene TRBV6-5 combines with J gene TRBJ2-7; a weak D match, TRBD1 (5 bases). The length of the CDR3 is 16 residues. V dropped 0 bases and J dropped 4 bases, with 16 bases sitting between them. CDR1 MNHEY and CDR2 SVGAGI come from the germline V gene. The CDR3 nucleotides read TGTGCCAGCAGTTACTCTTGGGGCAGTGAAGTTTACGAGCAGTACTTC. It codes for CASSYSWGSEVYEQYF.

V usage is TRBV19 and J usage is TRBJ1-1; 9 nucleotides align to TRBD1. This CDR3 comprises 16 residues. V was pared by 5 bases and J by 2 bases, with 9 bases of the junction left unmatched. CDR1 LNHDA and CDR2 SQIVND come from the germline V gene (reference sequence). CDR3 nucleotide sequence: TGTGCCAGTAGTTCGTGGGACAGGGCCTACAACACTGAAGCTTTCTTT. Translated: CASSSWDRAYNTEAFF.

The chain links TRBV4-3 to TRBJ2-7; tentative D call: TRBD1 (5 bases). CDR1 and CDR2 (germline): LGHNA, YSLEER. There are 15 residues in the CDR3. V was trimmed by 4 bases and J by 5 bases, leaving 18 bases between them. The CDR3 coding sequence is TGCGCCAGCAGCCTATTTCAGGGAATAACAGACGAGCAGTACTTC. Residues: CASSLFQGITDEQYF.